This entry describes one TCR beta chain. The sample originates from a study of blood T cell repertoires in COVID-19. Study details: COVID-19 samples collected from the United States, Italy and Spain covered acute and convalescent phases. Sources were T cells, B-cell-depleted T cells, or PBMCs; the material itself was cDNA or gDNA.

Authors' processing steps: Reference gene primer amplification gave estimated nucleated cell counts. TCRdb keeps only in-frame clones here, not all; method: immunoSEQ multiplex PCR. V, J and clone size derive from that table, while D and trimming were established from the DNA sequence. The table records tens of thousands of clones, around 93% of them present only once. Germline assignment: CDR1 MNHEY and CDR2 SMNVEV (reference sequence). With V trimmed by 3 bases and J by 3 bases, 9 bases remained unmatched. CDR3 size: 16 residues. This chain joins TRBV27 and TRBJ1-2; 8 positions match TRBD1. The specimen sequenced was peripheral blood. The clonotype comes from a human donor with active COVID-19. The donor label of this sample is uncertain. CDR3 loop: CASSFLKTGVYYGYTF. The CDR3 DNA reads TGTGCCAGCAGTTTCCTCAAGACAGGGGTTTACTATGGCTACACCTTC.